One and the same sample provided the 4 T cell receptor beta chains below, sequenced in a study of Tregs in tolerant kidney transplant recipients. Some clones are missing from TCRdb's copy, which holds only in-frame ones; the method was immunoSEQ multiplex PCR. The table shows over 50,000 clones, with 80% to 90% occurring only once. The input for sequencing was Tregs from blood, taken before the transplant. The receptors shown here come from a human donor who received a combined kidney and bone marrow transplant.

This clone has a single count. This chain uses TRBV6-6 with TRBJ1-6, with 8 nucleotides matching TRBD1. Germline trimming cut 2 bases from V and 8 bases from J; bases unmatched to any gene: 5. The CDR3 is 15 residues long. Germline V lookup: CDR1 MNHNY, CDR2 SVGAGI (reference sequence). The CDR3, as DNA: TGTGCCAGCAGTTACGGGGACAGGCGTTATTCACCCCTCCACTTT. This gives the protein CASSYGDRRYSPLHF.

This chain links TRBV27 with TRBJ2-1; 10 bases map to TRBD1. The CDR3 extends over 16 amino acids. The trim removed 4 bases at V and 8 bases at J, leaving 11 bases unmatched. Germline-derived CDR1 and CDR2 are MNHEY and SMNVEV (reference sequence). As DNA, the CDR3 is TGTGCCAGCAGTTCTGACAGGGGGCTTATCGGCGATGAGCAGTTCTTC. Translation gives CASSSDRGLIGDEQFF.

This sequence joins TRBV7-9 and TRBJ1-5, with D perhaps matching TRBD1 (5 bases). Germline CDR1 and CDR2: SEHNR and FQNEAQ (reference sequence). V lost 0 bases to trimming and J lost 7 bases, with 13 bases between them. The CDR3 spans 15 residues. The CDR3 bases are TGTGCCAGCAGCTTAGCGCAGGGTTCGGGACAGCCCCAGCATTTT. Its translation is CASSLAQGSGQPQHF.

CDR3 in amino acids: CATRAGQNYEQYF. In nucleotides, the CDR3 is TGTGCCACCCGAGCGGGTCAAAACTACGAGCAGTACTTC. The chain combines TRBV19 with TRBJ2-7; TRBD2 is a possible D gene (6 bases). CDR3 length equals 13 residues. Trimming removed 10 bases at V and 3 bases at J, with 16 bases between. Germline CDR1 is LNHDA and CDR2 is SQIVND (reference sequence).